Given below is one TCR beta chain in context. The antigen it binds to is not known. No much larger clone is present one base from it, and per-base qualities are unavailable. This sample was included in a study of vaccination and CD4 T cells after COVID-19 (dated by TCRdb to the early 2020s). For the study in its entirety: Every convalescent patient had a positive nasal swab PCR test for SARS-CoV-2, with mild disease in eight to ten patients and severe disease in one. Six males and four females were included in the convalescent cohort, with two Hispanic individuals, seven Caucasians, two Asians and one multiracial person represented. Participants got two doses of the Pfizer-BioNTech BNT162b2 vaccine (n=8) or two doses of the Moderna mRNA-1273 vaccine (n=2). Post-COVID blood samples from convalescent patients were collected a median of roughly 100 days after diagnosis, with a range of roughly 35 to 161 days. Post-vaccine blood samples were collected a median of around 10 weeks after the second vaccine dose, ranging from about 14 to 241 days. For stimulating the cultures, overlapping spike peptide pools were used, derived from SARS-CoV-2 as well as from the common cold coronaviruses HCoV-NL63, HCoV-OC43 and HCoV-229E. In control cultures, a CEFX viral epitope pool was used as positive control, an HIV-1 Nef peptide pool was used as negative control, or no peptide was added. In 10 COVID-19 convalescent patients and a handful of infection-naive healthy vaccine recipients, researchers compared the spike-specific CD4+ TCR repertoire from before mRNA vaccination with the repertoire from after.

On the study overall, not on this receptor specifically: Among convalescent patients, a median about 86% of the SARS-CoV-2-reactive clones seen after vaccination appeared only after vaccination, which suggests priming specific to the vaccine. Of the vaccine-specific clones found in convalescent patients, nearly all (304 of 307) were mono-reactive for SARS-CoV-2 spike instead of being cross-reactive with common cold coronaviruses. Only a relatively small number of convalescent patients were included in the study, and early timepoints following natural infection were not analyzed. An increase in the median number of SARS-CoV-2-reactive clonotypes from around 20 after infection to a few dozen after vaccination was observed, but the change was not found to be significant.

Library creation used PCR. DNA from cultured CD4+ T cells was subjected to TCR sequencing with the Oncomine TCR Beta short-read assay at the Johns Hopkins FTIC core. Genomic DNA was extracted from the cultured CD4+ T cells with the QIAamp micro DNA kit. Oncomine TCR Beta libraries made from cultured CD4+ T cells were pooled using unique dual indexes and sequenced on an Illumina iSeq 100. Per the authors' processing: Non-productive sequences were removed, and CDR3s not starting with C, not ending with F or W, or shorter than 7 amino acids were discarded. The MANAFEST web application identified antigen-specific clonotypes by comparing peptide-stimulated wells against reference wells and other culture wells. An FDR below 0.05, an odds ratio above 5, and a productive frequency above 0.1% in at least two of three replicate wells were required for clones to be considered positive. Cross-reactive clonotypes were defined as significantly expanded in both SARS-CoV-2 spike wells and at least one common cold coronavirus spike condition. CDR3 homology was assessed with Levenshtein distances (stringdist) and unrooted phylogenetic trees (ape) in R version 3.6.1. Through fastp at Q25 and MiXCR, TCRdb rebuilt clones from the public reads, retaining in-frame beta chains. Rows with a matching CDR3 protein are joined into one entry that keeps the most common DNA and genes. These V and J calls originate from TCRdb's pipeline instead of the authors' own analysis. The sample includes 16,000 or so distinct CDR3 sequences, with about 40% observed a single time. The top ten clonotypes cover under 8% of the sample.

V and J are truncated by 5 bases and 1 base respectively, leaving an intervening sequence of 11 bases. Including cysteine and phenylalanine, the CDR3 has 14 amino acids. The retained sequence is limited to the CDR3, 42 bases, with the frame set at the first base. The CDR1 and CDR2 encoded by the germline V gene are MDHEN and SYDVKM. What the treatment or condition label conveys for this sample: approximately nine-day PBMC culture with coronavirus spike peptide pools or control peptides (ViraFEST assay). The ViraFEST assay, used in the study, expanded antigen-specific T cells with peptide pools and then identified the expanded clonotypes through TCR sequencing. The convalescent patients' positive SARS-CoV-2 PCR tests were from March to December 2020, which was before the Alpha, Beta and Delta variants emerged in the United States. Each well held 1.5 million to 2.5 million PBMCs cultured with around 10 ug/ml peptide pools in IMDM containing about 5% human AB serum and approximately 10 IU/ml IL-2. Half of the culture medium was replaced with fresh IL-2-containing medium on days 3 and 7. CD4+ T cells were isolated after approximately ten days of culture through negative selection using the EasySep CD4+ T cell isolation kit. PBMCs were separated from whole blood using Ficoll-Paque Plus gradient centrifugation and then either used fresh or cryopreserved at -140C. Culture conditions were generally each tested in triplicate wells.

The source was CD4+ T cells from blood, cultured in vitro, collected after SARS-CoV-2 vaccination. The clonotype comes from a human donor who had recovered from COVID-19. This sequence uses TRBV28 and TRBJ2-5, and perhaps TRBD1 as D gene, on 6 matching bases. The CDR3 protein is CASSTRGFQETQYF. The DNA sequence is TGTGCCAGCAGTACAAGGGGGTTCCAAGAGACCCAGTACTTC.